This record concerns one T cell receptor beta chain sequence. Antigen unknown. This specimen belongs to a study of spatial heterogeneity in lung cancer. Study summary: An average of more than ten raw reads was observed per unique TCR and UMI combination.

The presence of a unique molecular identifier marked each TCR cDNA molecule. A single record per CDR3 protein comes from TCRdb applying MiXCR to the 5' RACE reads. The sample consists of some 23,000 distinct CDR3 sequences, approximately 7% of them appearing once. Germline V gene sequence: CDR1 MGHRA, CDR2 YSYEKL. V was pared by 5 bases and J by 2 bases, with 1 base of the junction left unmatched. The CDR3 is made up of 14 amino acids. Study-wide findings and caveats: Blood carried ubiquitous expanded tumor TCRs more at resection than follow-up.

Time point meaning: sample taken at primary tumor resection. Untreated early-stage non-small cell lung cancer patients, approximately 79 in total, were the donors. The chain employs TRBV4-1 and TRBJ2-2, with TRBD1 matching 8 bases. The receptor was isolated from a male donor with early-stage non-small cell lung cancer. The sequences come from PBMCs, collected at surgery. The CDR3 sequence is CASSDRGNTGELFF. CDR3 sequence (DNA): TGCGCCAGCAGCGACAGGGGAAACACCGGGGAGCTGTTTTTT.